This T cell receptor beta chain was found in a study of T cells in tuberculosis. TCRdb's table, derived via immunoSEQ multiplex PCR, lists solely in-frame clones and lacks some. The sample consists of approximately 46,000 clones, roughly 96% of them appearing once. Described time point: new active TB diagnosis, blood taken before or within 7 days of starting treatment. V lost 6 bases and J lost 12, with 14 bases in between. The germline CDR1 and CDR2 sequences are MNHEY and SVGAGI. The CDR3 sequence is 11 residues long. The source material was PBMCs, sampled at tuberculosis diagnosis. The J gene is TRBJ1-2, the V gene TRBV6-5; weak D call: TRBD1 (6 bases). The sequence was collected from an adult with tuberculosis. CDR3: CASRNTGLDTF. The CDR3 nucleotides are TGTGCCAGCAGAAACACAGGGTTGGACACCTTC.